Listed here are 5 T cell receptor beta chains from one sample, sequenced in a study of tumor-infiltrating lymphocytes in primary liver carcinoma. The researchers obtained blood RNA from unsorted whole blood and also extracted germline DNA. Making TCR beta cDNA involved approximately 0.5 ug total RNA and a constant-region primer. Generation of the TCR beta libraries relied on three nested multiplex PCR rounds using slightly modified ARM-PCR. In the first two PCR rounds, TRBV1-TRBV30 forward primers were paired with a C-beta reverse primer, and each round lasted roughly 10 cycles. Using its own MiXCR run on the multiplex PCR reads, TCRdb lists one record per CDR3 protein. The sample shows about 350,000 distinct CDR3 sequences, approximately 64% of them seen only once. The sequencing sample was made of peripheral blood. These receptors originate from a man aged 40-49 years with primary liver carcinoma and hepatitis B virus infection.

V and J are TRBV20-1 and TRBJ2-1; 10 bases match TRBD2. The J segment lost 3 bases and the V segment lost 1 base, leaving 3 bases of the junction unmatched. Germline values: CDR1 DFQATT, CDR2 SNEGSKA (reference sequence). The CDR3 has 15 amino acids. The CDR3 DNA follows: TGCAGTGCTAGAGGGGGACTAGCGTTCTACAATGAGCAGTTCTTC. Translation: CSARGGLAFYNEQFF.

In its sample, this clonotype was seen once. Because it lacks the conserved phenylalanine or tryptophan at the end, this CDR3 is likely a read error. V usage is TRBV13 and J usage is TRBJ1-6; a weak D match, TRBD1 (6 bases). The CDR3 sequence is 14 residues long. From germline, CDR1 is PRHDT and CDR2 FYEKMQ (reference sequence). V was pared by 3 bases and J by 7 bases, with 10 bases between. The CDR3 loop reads CASSLGQDNSPLHL. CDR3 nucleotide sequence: TGTGCCAGCAGCTTGGGACAAGACAATTCACCCCTCCACTTG.

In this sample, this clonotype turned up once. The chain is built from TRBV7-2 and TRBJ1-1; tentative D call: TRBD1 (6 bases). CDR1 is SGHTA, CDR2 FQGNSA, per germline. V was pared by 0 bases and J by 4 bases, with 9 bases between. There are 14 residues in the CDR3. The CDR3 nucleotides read TGTGCCAGCAGCTTAGCGGGACAAAGCACTGAAGCTTTCTTT. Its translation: CASSLAGQSTEAFF.

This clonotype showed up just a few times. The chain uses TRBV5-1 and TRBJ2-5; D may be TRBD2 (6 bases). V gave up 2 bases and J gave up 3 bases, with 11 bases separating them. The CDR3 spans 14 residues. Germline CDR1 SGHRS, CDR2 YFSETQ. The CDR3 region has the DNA TGCGCCAGCAGCTTCGGAGTAGCGGAAGAGACCCAGTACTTC. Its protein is CASSFGVAEETQYF.

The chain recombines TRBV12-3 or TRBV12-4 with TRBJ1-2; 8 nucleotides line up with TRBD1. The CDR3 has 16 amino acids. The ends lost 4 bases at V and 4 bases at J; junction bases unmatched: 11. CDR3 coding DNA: TGTGCCAGCAGTTCCCCCCACGGACAGGGCCGCTATGGCTACACCTTC. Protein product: CASSSPHGQGRYGYTF.